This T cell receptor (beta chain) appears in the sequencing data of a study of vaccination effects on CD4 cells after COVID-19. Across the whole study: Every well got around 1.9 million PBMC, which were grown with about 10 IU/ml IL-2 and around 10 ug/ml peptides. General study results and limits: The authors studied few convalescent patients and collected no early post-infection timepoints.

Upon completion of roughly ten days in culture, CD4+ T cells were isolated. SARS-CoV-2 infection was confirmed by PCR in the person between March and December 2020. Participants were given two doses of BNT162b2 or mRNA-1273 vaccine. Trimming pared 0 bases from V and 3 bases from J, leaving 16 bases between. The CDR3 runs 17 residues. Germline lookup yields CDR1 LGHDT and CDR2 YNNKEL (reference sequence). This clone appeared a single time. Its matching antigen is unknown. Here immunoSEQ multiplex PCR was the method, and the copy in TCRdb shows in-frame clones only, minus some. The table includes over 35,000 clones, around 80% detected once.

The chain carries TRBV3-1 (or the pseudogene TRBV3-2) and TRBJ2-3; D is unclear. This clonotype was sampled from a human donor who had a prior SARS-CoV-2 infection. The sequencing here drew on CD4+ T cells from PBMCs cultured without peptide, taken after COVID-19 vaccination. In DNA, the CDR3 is TGTGCCAGCAGCCAAGATAAGGAAATAGCCGTTACAGATACGCAGTATTTT. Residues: CASSQDKEIAVTDTQYF.